Following are 19 T cell receptor beta chains from one sample sequenced in a study of PD-1 blockade in classical Hodgkin lymphoma. Regarding time point: newly diagnosed, previously untreated cHL patient sample. The study purified CD4+ T cells from thawed PBMCs using magnetic negative selection. Assay used: immunoSEQ multiplex PCR; TCRdb lists only in-frame clones, some missing. Among roughly 27,000 clones listed, roughly 90% were seen once. The sequenced material came from CD4+ T cells from blood. These receptor sequences come from a human donor with classical Hodgkin lymphoma.

The genes are TRBV6-4 and TRBJ2-6; D gene unclear. This CDR3 spans 15 amino acids. V was cut by 4 bases and J by 0 bases, with 7 bases left in between. Germline CDR1 reads MRHNA; CDR2 reads SNTAGT. The CDR3 region has the DNA TGTGCCAGCAGTGCCGAAATCTCTGGGGCCAACGTCCTGACTTTC. Its protein product is CASSAEISGANVLTF.

The CDR3 sequence is CASSSYPTGALNQPQHF. Written as DNA, the CDR3 is TGTGCCAGCAGTTCATACCCTACAGGGGCGCTAAATCAGCCCCAGCATTTT. This chain joins TRBV28 and TRBJ1-5; 7 positions agree with TRBD1. The CDR3 totals 17 residues. V shed 4 bases and J 4 bases; nucleotides not matched to a gene: 13. Germline lookup yields CDR1 MDHEN and CDR2 SYDVKM.

This clone was seen once. The V and J genes are TRBV2 and TRBJ2-2, with D maybe TRBD1 (5 bases). The CDR3 contains 13 residues. The V end lost 7 bases, the J end lost 4 bases, and 10 bases lay between the germline ends. Germline CDR1 and CDR2: SNHLY and FYNNEI. The CDR3 DNA is TGTGCCAGCACAGGACACCCCACCGGGGAGCTGTTTTTT. Protein: CASTGHPTGELFF.

The chain couples TRBV29-1 to TRBJ2-7; either TRBD1 or TRBD2 may fit D (5 bases each). The CDR3 runs to 15 residues. V was pared by 5 bases and J by 2 bases, with 19 bases between. Germline V gene sequence: CDR1 SQVTM, CDR2 ANQGSEA. CDR3 DNA sequence: TGCAGCGTTTCGAGGGCTACAGGTGCCACCTACGAGCAGTACTTC. Residues: CSVSRATGATYEQYF.

This clone was counted only a few times. This chain links TRBV19 with TRBJ1-1, with a possible D match to TRBD1 (5 bases). This CDR3 comprises 13 residues. The ends were cut back, 5 bases at V and 4 bases at J, with 11 bases in the middle. Germline assignment: CDR1 LNHDA and CDR2 SQIVND (reference sequence). The CDR3: CASSVQGFTEAFF. The CDR3 DNA reads TGTGCCAGTAGTGTCCAGGGTTTCACTGAAGCTTTCTTT.

This clone was seen a single time. The chain couples TRBV5-1 to TRBJ2-3; 11 bases map to TRBD2. Trimming at V came to 4 bases and at J to 0 bases, leaving 4 bases not matched to a gene. CDR1 is SGHRS and CDR2 is YFSETQ in the germline V gene. The CDR3 is 16 amino acids. The CDR3 DNA follows: TGCGCCAGCAGCGGGGGGACTAGCGGAAGCACAGATACGCAGTATTTT. Translation: CASSGGTSGSTDTQYF.

V usage is TRBV2 and J usage is TRBJ1-1, with 8 bases fitting TRBD1. The CDR3 spans 14 residues. Trimming removed 5 bases from V and 8 bases from J; junction bases left unmatched: 10. The germline gives CDR1 SNHLY, CDR2 FYNNEI. The CDR3 nucleotides read TGTGCCAGCAGTCGAAGACAGGGGTTTCTCGAAGCTTTCTTT. Translating gives CASSRRQGFLEAFF.

CDR3: CASGEAGGPYEQYF. As DNA, the CDR3 is TGTGCCAGCGGCGAAGCGGGAGGGCCATACGAGCAGTACTTC. V and J are TRBV27 and TRBJ2-7, with 10 bases identical to TRBD2. The CDR3 totals 14 residues. Germline V lookup: CDR1 MNHEY, CDR2 SMNVEV (reference sequence). The V segment lost 8 bases and the J segment 4 bases; nucleotides outside the gene matches: 8.

V gene TRBV7-6 combines with J gene TRBJ2-1; TRBD1 is a possible D gene (5 bases). This CDR3 has 13 residues. V lost 3 bases to trimming and J lost 3 bases, with 6 bases between them. From germline, CDR1 is SGHVS and CDR2 FNYEAQ. Here the CDR3 DNA reads TGTGCCAGCAGCTTTCAGGGCTACAATGAGCAGTTCTTC. Amino acids: CASSFQGYNEQFF.

This clone came up once. V gene TRBV4-3 combines with J gene TRBJ2-3; TRBD1 matches at 9 bases. CDR3 length equals 16 residues. V shed 4 bases, J shed 5 bases, and the junction held 10 bases outside the gene matches. The germline V gene encodes CDR1 LGHNA and CDR2 YSLEER. The CDR3 bases are TGCGCCAGCAGCCCCGTAAGGACAGGGGTACAAGATACGCAGTATTTT. This translates into CASSPVRTGVQDTQYF.

The rearrangement joins TRBV18 to TRBJ1-1; TRBD1 is a possible D gene (5 bases). Germline V lookup: CDR1 KGHSH, CDR2 LQKENI. The CDR3 is 14 residues long. Trimming cost V 4 bases and J 0 bases, with 9 bases left between them. The CDR3 here is CASSRETVNTEAFF. CDR3 DNA sequence: TGTGCCAGCTCACGAGAGACAGTGAACACTGAAGCTTTCTTT.

The CDR3 spells CASSKQGFLYNEQFF. CDR3 nucleotide sequence: TGCGCCAGCAGCAAGCAGGGATTCCTCTACAATGAGCAGTTCTTC. V is TRBV5-1 and J is TRBJ2-1, with D maybe TRBD1 (5 bases). The CDR3 loop spans 15 amino acids. Germline V gene lookup returns CDR1 SGHRS and CDR2 YFSETQ. With 4 bases removed from V and 3 bases from J, the gap between germline ends came to 14 bases.

This chain uses TRBV7-8 with TRBJ2-3, with D possibly called TRBD1 or TRBD2 (5 bases each). In germline, CDR1 is SGHVS, CDR2 FQNEAQ. Trimming removed 3 bases from V and 0 bases from J, with 7 bases in between. The CDR3 sequence is 14 residues long. Written as DNA, the CDR3 is TGTGCCAGCAGCTTGGGGACCAGCACAGATACGCAGTATTTT. Translating it yields CASSLGTSTDTQYF.

This rearrangement joins TRBV7-9 to TRBJ2-7; TRBD2 aligns across 7 bases. Trimming cost V 1 base and J 0 bases; bases outside gene matches: 15. This CDR3 is 19 amino acids long. Germline V CDR1 and CDR2: SEHNR, FQNEAQ (reference sequence). DNA for the CDR3: TGTGCCAGCAGCTTAGGAAACTTTGTTACGGGAGGTCCCTCCTACGAGCAGTACTTC. Its protein is CASSLGNFVTGGPSYEQYF. Using reference TRBV7-9 and TRBJ2-7 for the parts outside the CDR3, the full variable domain is DTGVSQNPRHKITKRGQNVTFRCDPISEHNRLYWYRQTLGQGPEFLTYFQNEAQLEKSRLLSDRFSAERPKGSFSTLEIQRTEQGDSAMYLCASSLGNFVTGGPSYEQYFGPGTRLTVT.

This chain joins TRBV5-4 and TRBJ2-3; TRBD1 agrees at 12 bases. The ends lost 4 bases at V and 0 bases at J; junction bases unmatched: 9. This CDR3 is 18 amino acids long. Germline CDR1 reads SGHNT; CDR2 reads YYREEE (reference sequence). CDR3 DNA: TGTGCCAGCAGCAAAGGGACAGGGGGCATCCGTAGCACAGATACGCAGTATTTT. Its translation: CASSKGTGGIRSTDTQYF.

V and J are TRBV27 and TRBJ2-5; a weak D match, TRBD2 (6 bases). With 5 bases removed from V and 5 bases from J, the gap between germline ends came to 21 bases. Per germline, CDR1 MNHEY and CDR2 SMNVEV (reference sequence). The CDR3 contains 16 residues. The CDR3 DNA is TGTGCCAGCAGTCTCGTGACCTGCCCGGGAGACGAGACCCAGTACTTC. Translation: CASSLVTCPGDETQYF.

The V call is TRBV7-7, the J call TRBJ2-5, with TRBD1 as a possible D gene (5 bases). The CDR3 runs to 14 residues. CDR1 is SSHAT, CDR2 FNYEAQ, per germline (reference sequence). Trimming cost V 4 bases and J 4 bases, with 13 bases left between them. The CDR3 sequence is CASSSGQGSETQYF. For the CDR3, the DNA is TGTGCCAGCAGCTCCGGACAAGGGTCAGAGACCCAGTACTTC.

J is TRBJ2-6 and V is TRBV5-1; perhaps TRBD1 as D (6 bases). V dropped 0 bases and J dropped 0 bases, with 10 bases sitting between them. The CDR3 length is 17 residues. Per the germline V gene, CDR1 is SGHRS and CDR2 is YFSETQ. The DNA of the CDR3 is TGCGCCAGCAGCTTGGCCAGGGGTGGCTCTGGGGCCAACGTCCTGACTTTC. It is translated as CASSLARGGSGANVLTF.

The CDR3 sequence: CASSIERPSEVYEQYF. In DNA, the CDR3 is TGTGCCAGCAGCATAGAAAGACCAAGCGAAGTCTACGAGCAGTACTTC. The chain links TRBV21-1 to TRBJ2-7; the tabulated D call, TRBD2, remains unverified against the DNA. TRBV21-1 is listed as a pseudogene. The CDR3 consists of 16 residues.